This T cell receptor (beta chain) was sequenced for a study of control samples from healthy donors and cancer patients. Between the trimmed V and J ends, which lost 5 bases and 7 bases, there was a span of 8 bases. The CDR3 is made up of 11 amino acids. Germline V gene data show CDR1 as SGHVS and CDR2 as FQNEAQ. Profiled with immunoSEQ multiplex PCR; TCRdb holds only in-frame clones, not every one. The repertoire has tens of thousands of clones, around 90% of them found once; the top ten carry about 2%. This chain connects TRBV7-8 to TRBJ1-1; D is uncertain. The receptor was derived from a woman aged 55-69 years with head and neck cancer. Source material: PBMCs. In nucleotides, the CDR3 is TGTGCCAGCAGCCAACACGATGAAGCTTTCTTT. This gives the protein CASSQHDEAFF.